This paragraph covers one T cell receptor beta chain sequence. As yet, its antigen is unknown. This sample is drawn from a study of cytomegalovirus exposure and HLA in healthy donors. With 60 Vbeta and 13 Jbeta primers, the PCR was carried out. The data were produced by immunoSEQ multiplex PCR, yet TCRdb's version contains in-frame clones alone and is incomplete. In the table there are around 200,000 clones, 75% to 85% of which are singletons. Findings and limits, study-wide: Equally common other TCR beta chains were less clonally expanded than HLA-associated ones, a later analysis found. A highly shared variant cluster was judged a likely technical artifact.

Sequencing input: PBMCs. The TCR sequence derives from a woman aged 40 to 50 in good health and CMV-seronegative.

CDR3 sequence (DNA): TGCAGTGCTTTCGACGGAGATTCCACCTTC. Residues: CSAFDGDSTF. The rearrangement joins TRBV20-1 to TRBJ1-2; no definite D call. The V end lost 5 bases, the J end lost 13 bases, and 14 bases lay between the germline ends. Germline V CDR1 and CDR2: DFQATT, SNEGSKA (reference sequence). This CDR3 region has 10 residues.